A few counts support the clone carrying this T cell receptor beta chain. Stated time point: pre-sensitization, week 0. Treatment in this sample: therapeutic diphenylcyclopropenone sensitization with weekly scalp DPC. The record originates from a study of human T cells and chemical hapten exposure. Unique molecular identifiers were affixed to discrete cDNA molecules within the library. Original analysis: A per-sample median of roughly 100,000 TCRs was observed, with a range of roughly 20,000 to 690,600. TCRdb independently ran MiXCR on the RACE reads; one entry per CDR3 protein. The V and J calls were not made by the authors but by TCRdb's processing. There are about 250,000 distinct CDR3 sequences in the sample; roughly 7.4% occur only once, and more than 0.95% lies in the top ten. The sample was whole blood, taken in connection with sensitization to the hapten diphenylcyclopropenone (DPC). The source is a man aged 18 to 30 with alopecia areata. Some clones in this sample may be carry-over from other donors' samples.

The CDR3 sequence: CASSYSPGRLVGANVLTF. In DNA, the CDR3 is TGTGCCAGCAGTTACTCGCCGGGACGCCTAGTTGGGGCCAACGTCCTGACTTTC. The chain couples TRBV6-2 or TRBV6-3 to TRBJ2-6, with D perhaps given as TRBD1 or TRBD2 (5 bases each). The CDR3 extends over 18 amino acids. V was cut by 0 bases and J by 3 bases, with 15 bases left in between. CDR1 and CDR2 from the germline V gene are MNHEY and SVGEGT.